The rows below give T cell receptor beta chains drawn from one sample of a study of OX40 agonist ivuxolimab in advanced cancers. Sequencing was performed with immunoSEQ multiplex PCR; in TCRdb, only in-frame clones are kept and a portion is missing. The table records about 47,000 clones, around 84% of them present only once. The sample was CD4+ or CD8+ T cells sorted from blood, taken in a trial of the OX40 agonist ivuxolimab. Source of these receptors: an adult with an advanced solid tumor such as melanoma, head and neck, liver or kidney cancer. CDR3s include the opening cysteine and the closing phenylalanine or tryptophan. D genes are given only for firm matches.

d_call j_call v_call cdr3_aa
TRBD2 TRBJ2-3 TRBV6-6 CASSLRLAGLTDTQYF
. TRBJ2-4 TRBV21-1 CASSPRGRGVKNIQYF
. TRBJ2-7 TRBV7-8 CASSFTTYEQYF
. TRBJ1-2 TRBV30 CAWSRQIYGYTF
TRBD1 TRBJ2-7 TRBV6-5 CASSWTGEEQYF
TRBD1 TRBJ1-2 TRBV6-5 CASTELGTGTYGYTF
. TRBJ2-7 TRBV6-1 CASSLGQGRSEQYF
. TRBJ2-2 TRBV19 CASSLQGLTGGELFF
. TRBJ2-1 TRBV7-9 CASSPRNEQFF
. TRBJ2-1 TRBV21-1 CASSKRGLASYNEQFF
. TRBJ1-2 TRBV6-7 CASSSDRFPNYGYTF
TRBD2 TRBJ2-2 TRBV11-2 CASRTGLAGVAGELFF
TRBD1 TRBJ1-1 TRBV7-8 CASSLRDRNTEAFF
. TRBJ2-3 TRBV4-3 CASSQSHNLGADTQYF
. TRBJ2-7 TRBV5-1 CASSDYGVSEQYF
. TRBJ1-1 TRBV5-1 CASSAIQGVGNTEAFF
TRBD2 TRBJ2-7 TRBV7-2 CASSPSGGREEQYF
TRBD1 TRBJ1-2 TRBV6-1 CASSIDRVAHGYTF
TRBD1 TRBJ1-6 TRBV6-5 CASSYRDRANSPLHF
. TRBJ1-6 TRBV5-5 CASSLAPGRTLNNSPLHF
. TRBJ2-1 TRBV2 CASKQGLHEQFF
. TRBJ1-3 TRBV6-5 CASSRLDSGNTIYF
. TRBJ2-6 TRBV7-2 CASSSAGTLGANVLTF
. TRBJ1-2 TRBV4-3 CASSQDMGRTLASYTF
. TRBJ2-3 TRBV30 CAWSAKRNTDTQYF
TRBD1 TRBJ1-3 TRBV5-6 CASSLDRRSSGNTIYF
. TRBJ2-2 TRBV7-9 CASRRTANTGELFF
. TRBJ2-6 TRBV15 CATSSLQMGRKPLSGANVLTF
. TRBJ2-4 TRBV2 CASSVGTPIQYF
. TRBJ1-3 TRBV7-8 CASSPYRVRLPSGNTIYF
. TRBJ1-4 TRBV5-1 CASSLAVGVSNEKLFF
TRBD2 TRBJ2-3 TRBV7-9 CASSLTSGNTDTQYF
. TRBJ1-6 TRBV5-8 CASSFDRSPLHF
. TRBJ1-2 TRBV19 CASSAGGGTYGYTF
TRBD1 TRBJ2-7 TRBV10-3 CAIRRGTGGYEQYF
TRBD1 TRBJ1-1 TRBV7-8 CASSLGQGQRAFF
. TRBJ1-1 TRBV2 CASMGREAFF
. TRBJ1-6 TRBV10-2 CASRGTELNSPLHF
. TRBJ2-3 TRBV9 CASSVGGLGGPRTDTQYF
. TRBJ1-6 TRBV7-2 CASRFRTDSPLHF
. TRBJ1-5 TRBV6-5 CASRQVNNQPQHF
TRBD2 TRBJ2-1 TRBV9 CASSVGLRGGYYNEQFF
TRBD1 TRBJ2-2 TRBV12-5 CASGLAGQGGFNTGELFF
TRBD1 TRBJ1-1 TRBV7-9 CASSHGTGEAFF
. TRBJ1-5 TRBV30 CAVGGGTRNQPQHF
. TRBJ2-7 TRBV21-1 CASSHLSGSPSYEQYF
TRBD2 TRBJ2-2 TRBV7-2 CASSSWLGLAGGKTGELFF
. TRBJ1-4 TRBV27 CASRTGNLNEKLFF
. TRBJ1-5 TRBV18 CASSPGNRQPQHF
. TRBJ2-7 TRBV7-2 CASSPSYEQYF
. TRBJ2-2 TRBV12-5 CASGADRPSGTGELFF
. TRBJ2-1 TRBV29-1 CSALIDSYNEQFF
TRBD2 TRBJ2-3 TRBV4-2 CASSWGIAEAGGDTQYF
. TRBJ2-3 TRBV21-1 CASSKVRGGDTDTQYF
. TRBJ2-5 TRBV2 CASSEWHTETQYF